This is a list of T cell receptor beta chains from one sample in a study of blood T cell repertoires in COVID-19. The method was immunoSEQ multiplex PCR; TCRdb's version includes in-frame clones alone and lacks a portion of them. The sample shows approximately 210,000 clones, 94% of them seen only once. The sample taken for sequencing was peripheral blood. These receptor sequences come from a man aged 25 to 40 with COVID-19, enrolled during active disease. Both conserved end residues are part of each CDR3. The order of the fields is J gene, clone size, D gene, V gene, CDR3 protein, CDR3 DNA. The D gene is left open where the match is weak. Where a row states a size, it is once, few, many or the class of an expanded clone; other rows omit it.

TRBJ2-1	.	TRBD2	TRBV5-1	CASSGLAGGGEQFF	TGCGCCAGCAGCGGACTAGCGGGGGGCGGTGAGCAGTTCTTC
TRBJ1-5	.	TRBD1	TRBV15	CATSYGTGVNQPQHF	TGTGCCACCAGCTACGGGACAGGGGTCAATCAGCCCCAGCATTTT
TRBJ1-1	.	.	TRBV18	CASSPQGPMNTEAFF	TGTGCCAGCTCACCACAGGGGCCCATGAACACTGAAGCTTTCTTT
TRBJ2-7	.	TRBD1	TRBV5-5	CASSLGQGKTYEQYF	TGTGCCAGCAGCTTGGGACAGGGAAAAACCTACGAGCAGTACTTC
TRBJ2-7	.	.	TRBV6-6	CASSPGTYPSYEQYF	TGTGCCAGCAGCCCAGGGACATATCCGAGTTACGAGCAGTACTTC
TRBJ2-5	.	.	TRBV9	CASSPRRDQETQYF	TGTGCCAGCAGCCCGAGGCGGGACCAAGAGACCCAGTACTTC
TRBJ1-1	.	.	TRBV5-6	CASSSTSNTEAFF	TGTGCCAGCAGCTCAACATCAAACACTGAAGCTTTCTTT
TRBJ1-1	.	.	TRBV4-1	CASSQKEGTEAFF	TGCGCCAGCAGCCAAAAGGAGGGCACTGAAGCTTTCTTT
TRBJ1-2	.	.	TRBV10-1	CASSESNRAPPWDGYTF	TGCGCCAGCAGTGAATCCAACAGGGCCCCCCCATGGGATGGCTACACCTTC
TRBJ2-7	.	.	TRBV2	CASSWSSASYEQYF	TGTGCCAGCAGTTGGTCTAGCGCCTCCTACGAGCAGTACTTC
TRBJ1-1	.	.	TRBV11-1	CASSLEARRPTEAFF	TGTGCCAGCAGCTTAGAGGCTCGGAGACCCACTGAAGCTTTCTTT
TRBJ1-1	.	.	TRBV6-6	CASSRTTNTEAFF	TGTGCCAGCAGCCGTACAACGAACACTGAAGCTTTCTTT
TRBJ2-3	.	TRBD2	TRBV6-6	CASSTYRGLAGGPGTDTQYF	TGTGCCAGCAGCACCTACCGGGGACTAGCGGGGGGGCCTGGCACAGATACGCAGTATTTT
TRBJ1-1	once	TRBD1	TRBV15	CATSRAWGQGAFF	TGTGCCACCAGCAGAGCCTGGGGACAGGGGGCTTTCTTT
TRBJ1-1	.	.	TRBV29-1	CSGENTEAFF	TGCAGCGGCGAAAACACTGAAGCTTTCTTT
TRBJ2-5	.	TRBD2	TRBV2	CASTGSSGGETQYF	TGTGCCAGCACCGGATCTAGCGGGGGTGAGACCCAGTACTTC
TRBJ2-2	.	.	TRBV4-2	CASSQDGELRTGELFF	TGTGCCAGCAGCCAAGACGGGGAGCTTCGAACCGGGGAGCTGTTTTTT
TRBJ1-6	.	TRBD1	TRBV11-2	CASSLGLSGQGYNSPLHF	TGTGCCAGCAGCTTAGGTCTTTCGGGACAGGGGTATAATTCACCCCTCCACTTT
TRBJ1-2	few	TRBD1	TRBV5-4	CASSRSRGQESTNYGYTF	TGTGCCAGCAGCCGTAGTAGGGGACAGGAGTCTACTAACTATGGCTACACCTTC
TRBJ1-3	once	TRBD1	TRBV5-4	CASSKGQGTSTIYF	TGTGCCAGCAGCAAGGGACAGGGTACCTCCACCATATATTTT
TRBJ1-2	once	.	TRBV15	CATSTRREDYGYTF	TGTGCCACCAGCACTCGCAGGGAGGACTATGGCTACACCTTC